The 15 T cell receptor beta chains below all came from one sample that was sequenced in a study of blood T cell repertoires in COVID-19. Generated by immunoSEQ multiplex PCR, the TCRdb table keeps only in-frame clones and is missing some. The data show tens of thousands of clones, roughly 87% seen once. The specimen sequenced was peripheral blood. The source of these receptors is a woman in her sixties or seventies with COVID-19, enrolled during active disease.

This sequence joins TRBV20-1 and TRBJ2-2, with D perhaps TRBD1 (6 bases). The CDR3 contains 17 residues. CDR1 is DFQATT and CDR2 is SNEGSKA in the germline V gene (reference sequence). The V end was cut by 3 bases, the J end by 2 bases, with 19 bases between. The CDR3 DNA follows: TGCAGTGCTAGTGATTGGGGGCCAGGACGAAACACCGGGGAGCTGTTTTTT. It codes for CSASDWGPGRNTGELFF.

CDR3 amino acids: CASSPPGQGFNEQFF. CDR3 bases: TGTGCCAGCAGTCCACCGGGACAGGGGTTCAATGAGCAGTTCTTC. The chain uses TRBV6-5 and TRBJ2-1; TRBD1 agrees at 10 bases. Germline V gene data show CDR1 as MNHEY and CDR2 as SVGAGI. Germline trimming cut 5 bases from V and 6 bases from J; bases unmatched to any gene: 7. The CDR3 spans 15 residues.

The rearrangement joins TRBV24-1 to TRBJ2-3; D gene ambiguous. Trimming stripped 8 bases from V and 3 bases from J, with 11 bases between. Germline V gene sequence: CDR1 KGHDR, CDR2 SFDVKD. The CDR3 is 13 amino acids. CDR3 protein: CATNGDGTDTQYF. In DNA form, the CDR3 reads TGTGCCACCAATGGAGACGGGACAGATACGCAGTATTTT.

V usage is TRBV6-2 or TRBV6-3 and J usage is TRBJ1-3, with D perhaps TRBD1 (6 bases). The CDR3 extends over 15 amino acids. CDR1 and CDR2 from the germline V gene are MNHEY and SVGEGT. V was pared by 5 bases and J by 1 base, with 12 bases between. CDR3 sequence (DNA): TGTGCCAGCAGTAACAGGGAACCATCTGGAAACACCATATATTTT. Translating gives CASSNREPSGNTIYF.

The CDR3 nucleotides are TGTGCCAGCAGTTCTCCCCCCCTAGCGGGAGTCCTCACAGATACGCAGTATTTT. Protein: CASSSPPLAGVLTDTQYF. This chain uses TRBV27 with TRBJ2-3, with TRBD2 matching over 10 bases. The CDR3 runs 18 residues. V trimming: 4 bases; J trimming: 2 bases; junction bases outside the gene matches: 12. CDR1 is MNHEY and CDR2 is SMNVEV in the germline V gene (reference sequence).

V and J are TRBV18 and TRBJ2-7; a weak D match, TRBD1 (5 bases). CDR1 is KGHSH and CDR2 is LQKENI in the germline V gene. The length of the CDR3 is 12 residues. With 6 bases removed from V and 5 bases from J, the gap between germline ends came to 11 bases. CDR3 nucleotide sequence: TGTGCCAGCTCTCTAGACAGACACGAGCAGTACTTC. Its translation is CASSLDRHEQYF.

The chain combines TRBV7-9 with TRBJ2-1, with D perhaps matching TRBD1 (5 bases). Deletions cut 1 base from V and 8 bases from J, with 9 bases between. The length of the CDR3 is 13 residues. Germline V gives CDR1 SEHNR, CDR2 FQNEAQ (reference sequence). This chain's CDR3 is CASSLGGRDEQFF. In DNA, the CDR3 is TGTGCCAGCAGCTTAGGGGGCCGCGATGAGCAGTTCTTC. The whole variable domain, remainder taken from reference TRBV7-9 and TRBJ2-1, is DTGVSQNPRHKITKRGQNVTFRCDPISEHNRLYWYRQTLGQGPEFLTYFQNEAQLEKSRLLSDRFSAERPKGSFSTLEIQRTEQGDSAMYLCASSLGGRDEQFFGPGTRLTVL.

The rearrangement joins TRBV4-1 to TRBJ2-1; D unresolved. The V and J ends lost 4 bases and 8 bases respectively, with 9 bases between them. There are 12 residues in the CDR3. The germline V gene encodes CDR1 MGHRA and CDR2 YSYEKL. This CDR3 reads CASSLRGDEQFF. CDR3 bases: TGCGCCAGCAGCCTTCGAGGCGATGAGCAGTTCTTC.

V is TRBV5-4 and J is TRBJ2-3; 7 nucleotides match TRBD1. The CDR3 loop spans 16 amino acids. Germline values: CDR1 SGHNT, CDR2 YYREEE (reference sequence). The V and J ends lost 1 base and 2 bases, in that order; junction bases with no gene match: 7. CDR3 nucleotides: TGTGCCAGCAGCTTGCTGGGACAGCCGACCACAGATACGCAGTATTTT. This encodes CASSLLGQPTTDTQYF.

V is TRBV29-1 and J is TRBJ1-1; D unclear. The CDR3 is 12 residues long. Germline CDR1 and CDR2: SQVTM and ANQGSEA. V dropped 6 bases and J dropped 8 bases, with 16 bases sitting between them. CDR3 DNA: TGCAGCGTAGCAGCGGGTTCAGGAGAAGCTTTCTTT. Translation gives CSVAAGSGEAFF.

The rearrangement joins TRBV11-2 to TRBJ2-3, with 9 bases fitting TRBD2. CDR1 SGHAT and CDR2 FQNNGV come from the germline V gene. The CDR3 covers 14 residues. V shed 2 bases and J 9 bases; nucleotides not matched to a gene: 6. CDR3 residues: CASSLMREGVTQYF. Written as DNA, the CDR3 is TGTGCCAGCAGCTTAATGCGGGAGGGGGTGACGCAGTATTTT.

The chain's CDR3 is CASSLGLAGPLGYEQFF. The CDR3 bases are TGTGCCAGCAGCTTGGGACTAGCGGGACCCTTGGGCTATGAGCAGTTCTTC. The chain employs TRBV7-9 and TRBJ2-1; TRBD2 matches 13 bases. Germline V gene sequence: CDR1 SEHNR, CDR2 FQNEAQ (reference sequence). CDR3 size: 17 residues. Unmatched junction bases numbered 10, after V lost 3 bases and J lost 8 bases.

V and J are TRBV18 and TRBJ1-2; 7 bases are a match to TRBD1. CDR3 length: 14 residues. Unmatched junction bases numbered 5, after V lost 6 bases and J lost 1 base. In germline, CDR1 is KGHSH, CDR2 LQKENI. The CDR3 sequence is CASSPGQINYGYTF. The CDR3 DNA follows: TGTGCCAGCTCCCCGGGACAGATTAACTATGGCTACACCTTC.

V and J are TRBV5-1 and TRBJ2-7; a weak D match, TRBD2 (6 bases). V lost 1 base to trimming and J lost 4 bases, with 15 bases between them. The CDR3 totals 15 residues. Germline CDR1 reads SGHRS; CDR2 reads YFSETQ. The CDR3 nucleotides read TGCGCCAGCAGCTTGTTCGGGGGTTCACGGTACGAGCAGTACTTC. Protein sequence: CASSLFGGSRYEQYF.

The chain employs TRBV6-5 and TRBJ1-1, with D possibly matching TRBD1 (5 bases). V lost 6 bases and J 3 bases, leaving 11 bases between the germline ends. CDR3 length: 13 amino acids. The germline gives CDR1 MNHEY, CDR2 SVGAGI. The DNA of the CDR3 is TGTGCCAGCAGCCAGGGATGGTACACTGAAGCTTTCTTT. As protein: CASSQGWYTEAFF.